This T cell receptor beta chain appears in the sequencing data of a study of cytomegalovirus exposure and HLA in healthy donors (dated by TCRdb to between 2016 and 2019). Context from the whole study: According to a later analysis, one platform produced both the roughly 110 validation repertoires and the approximately 600 repertoires of the first cohort. The study was designed to test whether signatures of past pathogen exposure could be identified by cataloging public T cell receptors. In addition to the first cohort of roughly 700 subjects, a separate validation cohort of around 110 different subjects was used. The study combined high-throughput TCR immunosequencing, statistical association of individual TCRs with disease status, and machine learning to predict cytomegalovirus infection status. What the authors observed across the whole study: A few of the identified cytomegalovirus-associated TCR beta chains were confirmed in vitro to be specific for cytomegalovirus antigens. All 130 or so repertoires were used to score co-occurrence in the validation cohort in a later analysis, because that analysis had no HLA typing for the cohort. The study gave a list of roughly 150 TCR beta chains associated with cytomegalovirus. Most TCR sequences were seen in very few donors, while some public TCRs were found in many individuals. A later analysis found that TCRs clustered in the first cohort also tended to co-occur in the 130 or so validation repertoires, with roughly 95% of cluster scores above 0. The classifier was reported to diagnose cytomegalovirus status with high specificity and sensitivity in both the original cohort and the validation cohort. The authors suggested that the approach could potentially be extended to other disease states and immunological phenotypes.

Library preparation used the immunoSEQ multiplex PCR assay. In the source study's methods: A statistical classification framework was developed to diagnose cytomegalovirus status using the catalog of TCR beta chain sequences. TCRdb took over this immuneACCESS table, retaining in-frame rearrangements with V and J assigned. Such tables are incomplete; in checked studies, under half of the missing clones stem from an unresolved V gene, and the remainder is unexplained. The DNA was the basis for D and trimming; V, J and clone size are from that table. For this sample the table gives approximately 120,000 clones, of which 94% were detected only once. The leading ten clones occupy 1% to 1.5% of the sample. Comments on this clone: The target of this receptor is not known. Base-call qualities are not available, and no considerably larger clone is one nucleotide away.

Donors formed part of the validation cohort, which comprised 120 subjects and was distinct from the first cohort of some 700 subjects. V is reduced by 6 bases and J by 2 bases, leaving a spacing of 11 bases between them. Including the terminal cysteine and phenylalanine, the CDR3 comprises 13 residues. Kept here is only the CDR3 DNA, which spans 39 bases and is read in frame from base 1. CDR1 and CDR2, looked up from the germline V gene (reference sequence), are PRHDT and FYEKMQ. The material sequenced was PBMCs. Here the chain combines TRBV13 and TRBJ2-7, with a tentative D gene TRBD1 over 5 matching bases. This clonotype was obtained from a woman under 30 in good health and CMV-seronegative. The DNA reads as follows: TGTGCCAGCAGTCAGGAAGGGGCCTACGAGCAGTACTTC. Translated, it reads CASSQEGAYEQYF.